This T cell receptor beta chain was captured in a study of OX40 agonist ivuxolimab in advanced cancers. Overall study: Given to patients was ivuxolimab, an agonistic anti-OX40 (CD134) antibody.

Overall study results and limits: Compared with others, partial responders at 0.1-3.0 mg/kg displayed clonal expansion among the lowest. Certain nonresponding patients likewise had low normalized T-cell clonal expansion. CD8+ T cells showed, on average, more clonal expansion than CD4+ cells.

Produced via immunoSEQ multiplex PCR; TCRdb's table is partial and in-frame only. The table records about 64,000 clones, 82% of them present only once. About this clone itself: No antigen is known for it.

Looked up from germline, CDR1 is SGHRS and CDR2 is YFSETQ. V shed 1 base and J shed 5 bases, with 12 bases lying between them. CDR3 size: 14 residues. The TCR comes from an adult with an advanced solid tumor such as melanoma, head and neck, liver or kidney cancer. The source was CD4+ or CD8+ T cells sorted from blood, collected in a trial of the OX40 agonist ivuxolimab. The chain uses TRBV5-1 and TRBJ1-2; D is unresolved. This chain's CDR3 is CASSLPTTAYGYTF. The CDR3 nucleotides read TGCGCCAGCAGCTTGCCGACAACCGCTTATGGCTACACCTTC.